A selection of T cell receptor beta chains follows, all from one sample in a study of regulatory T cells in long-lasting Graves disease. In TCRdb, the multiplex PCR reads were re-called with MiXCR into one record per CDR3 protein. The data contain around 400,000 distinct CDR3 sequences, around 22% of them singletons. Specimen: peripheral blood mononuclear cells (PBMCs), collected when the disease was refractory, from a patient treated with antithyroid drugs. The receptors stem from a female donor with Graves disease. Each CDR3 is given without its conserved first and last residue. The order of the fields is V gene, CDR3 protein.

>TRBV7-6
ASSPNLGLAKNIQY
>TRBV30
AWSAVQGSRSPLH
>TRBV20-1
SAPYATDPIYGYT
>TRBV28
ASSVRSTDTQY
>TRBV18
ASSKTLTSVQETQY
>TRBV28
ASSLGGPNGELF
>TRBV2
ASSKVRGTYEQY
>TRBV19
ASRGVTGELF
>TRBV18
ASSPILGTEKTQY
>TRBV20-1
SARDQLAYEQY
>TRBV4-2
ASSLGTSGRFYEQY
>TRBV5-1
ASSEDGQSNQPQH
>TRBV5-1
ASSLYGPTYEQY
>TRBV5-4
ASRAPPQIYGYT
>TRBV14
ASSRIGTGSYEQY
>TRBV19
ATNTGTGSNTEAF
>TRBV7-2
ASSLGFGQGTNGYT
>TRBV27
ASSSPGTGRHEQY
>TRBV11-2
ASSFGRVMF
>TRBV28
ASSLAYEQF
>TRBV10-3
AISEIYEQY
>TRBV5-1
ASSISNGYTEAF
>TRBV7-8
ASSVGNRRYSNQPQH
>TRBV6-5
ASSYVGAQGTEAF
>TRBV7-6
ASSLADLQSNTEAF
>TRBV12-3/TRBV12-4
ASSFRQGASLFDNQPQH
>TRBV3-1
ASSQGYLYNEQF
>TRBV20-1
SASSGLAGTYEQY
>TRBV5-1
ASSLEGLNDGYT
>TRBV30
AWSAEHNEKLF
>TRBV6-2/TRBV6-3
ASRSSLGSEKLF
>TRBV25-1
ASSRGYGEAF
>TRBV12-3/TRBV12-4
ASSLSTSVSGNTIY
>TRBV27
ASSPRRLAGGFPEQY
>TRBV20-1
SAASPLGYEQY
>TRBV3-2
ASSLRQGLTEAF
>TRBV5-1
ASRPGLASITGELF
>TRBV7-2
ASSLGPGWNSYEQY
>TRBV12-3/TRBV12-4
ASSSGRAYEQY
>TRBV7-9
ASSPLSLNNEQF
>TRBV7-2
ASSLGQRGGYGYT
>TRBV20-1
SAKGGGGEQY
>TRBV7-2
ASSFSSGTGGELF
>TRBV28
ASSIQTVSDEQY
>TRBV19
ASTDVPNTGELF